This TCR beta chain was captured by sequencing in a study of shared clonotypes between healthy human individuals. Clones were sequenced by immunoSEQ multiplex PCR, and TCRdb holds only the in-frame ones, with some missing. The profile shows more than 2,000,000 clones, 90% to 95% of them singletons. Sequences were obtained from naive CD4+ T cells from PBMCs. Specified subset: CD45RA+ positively selected. The sequence came from a young man in good health. Some clones in this sample may be carry-over from other donors' samples.

The CDR3 protein is CASSPGQISGYGYTF. The CDR3 DNA follows: TGTGCCAGCTCACCAGGGCAAATTTCGGGGTATGGCTACACCTTC. The chain combines TRBV18 with TRBJ1-2; D remains unclear. The CDR3 loop spans 15 amino acids. The V end lost 2 bases, the J end lost 5 bases, and 15 bases lay between the germline ends. Germline V lookup: CDR1 KGHSH, CDR2 LQKENI.